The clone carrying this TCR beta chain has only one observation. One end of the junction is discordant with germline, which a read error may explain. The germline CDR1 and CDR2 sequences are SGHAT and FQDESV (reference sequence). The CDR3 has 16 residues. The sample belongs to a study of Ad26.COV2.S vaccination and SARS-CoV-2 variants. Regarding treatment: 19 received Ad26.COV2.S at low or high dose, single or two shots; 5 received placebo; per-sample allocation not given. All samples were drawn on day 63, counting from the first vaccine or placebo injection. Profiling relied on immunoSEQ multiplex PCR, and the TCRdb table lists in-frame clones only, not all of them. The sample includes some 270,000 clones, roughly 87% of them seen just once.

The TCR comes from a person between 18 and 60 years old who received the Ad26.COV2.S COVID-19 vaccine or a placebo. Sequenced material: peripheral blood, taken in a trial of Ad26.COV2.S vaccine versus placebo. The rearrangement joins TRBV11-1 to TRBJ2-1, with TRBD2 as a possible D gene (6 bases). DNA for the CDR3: TGTGCCAGCAACTTACCTGCGGGGAGCTCCTACAATGAGCAGTTCTTC. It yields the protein CASNLPAGSSYNEQFF.